Listed below are T cell receptor beta chains from one sample, sequenced in a study of T cell responses to AZD1222 COVID-19 vaccine. TCRdb keeps only in-frame clones here, not all; method: immunoSEQ multiplex PCR. The sample holds around 190,000 clones, 85% to 90% seen once. The material sequenced was peripheral blood, taken 28 days after the second AZD1222 dose. The receptors here all came from an adult who received the AZD1222 COVID-19 vaccine. CDR3s include the opening cysteine and the closing phenylalanine or tryptophan. The order of the fields is V gene, D gene, J gene, clone size, CDR3 length, CDR3 protein, CDR3 DNA. D genes are given only for firm matches. Some rows mark clone size as missing; the rest say once, few, many or name a class of expanded clone.

v_call: TRBV19; d_call: TRBD1; j_call: TRBJ1-6; clone_size: NA; cdr3_length: 15; cdr3_aa: CASSNRDSYNSPLHF; cdr3_nt: TGTGCCAGTAGTAACCGGGACAGCTATAATTCACCCCTCCACTTT
v_call: TRBV24-1; d_call: NA; j_call: TRBJ1-5; clone_size: NA; cdr3_length: 12; cdr3_aa: CATSWHNQPQHF; cdr3_nt: TGTGCCACCAGTTGGCACAATCAGCCCCAGCATTTT
v_call: TRBV11-2; d_call: TRBD1; j_call: TRBJ2-7; clone_size: NA; cdr3_length: 13; cdr3_aa: CASSVDRVHEQYF; cdr3_nt: TGTGCCAGCAGCGTGGACAGGGTTCACGAGCAGTACTTC
v_call: TRBV19; d_call: TRBD1; j_call: TRBJ2-7; clone_size: few; cdr3_length: 14; cdr3_aa: CASSRTGGAYEQYF; cdr3_nt: TGTGCCAGTAGTAGGACAGGGGGAGCCTACGAGCAGTACTTC
v_call: TRBV9; d_call: TRBD1; j_call: TRBJ2-3; clone_size: NA; cdr3_length: 15; cdr3_aa: CASSDPTGGQDTQYF; cdr3_nt: TGTGCCAGCAGCGACCCGACAGGGGGGCAAGATACGCAGTATTTT
v_call: TRBV6-1; d_call: NA; j_call: TRBJ1-2; clone_size: NA; cdr3_length: 16; cdr3_aa: CASSDRGRGANYGYTF; cdr3_nt: TGTGCCAGCAGTGATCGGGGACGAGGGGCTAACTATGGCTACACCTTC
v_call: TRBV28; d_call: TRBD2; j_call: TRBJ2-4; clone_size: NA; cdr3_length: 24; cdr3_aa: CASSFASGGSSTSRSLLAKNIQYF; cdr3_nt: TGTGCCAGCAGTTTCGCTAGCGGGGGGTCAAGCACGTCCCGTTCTCTTCTAGCCAAAAACATTCAGTACTTC
v_call: TRBV18; d_call: NA; j_call: TRBJ1-5; clone_size: NA; cdr3_length: 16; cdr3_aa: CASSSQVTGVDQPQHF; cdr3_nt: TGTGCCAGCTCGTCCCAGGTGACGGGGGTGGACCAGCCCCAGCATTTT
v_call: TRBV5-1; d_call: TRBD2; j_call: TRBJ2-1; clone_size: NA; cdr3_length: 16; cdr3_aa: CASSLDPSGGANEQFF; cdr3_nt: TGCGCCAGCAGCTTGGATCCTAGCGGGGGGGCCAATGAGCAGTTCTTC
v_call: TRBV3-1/TRBV3-2; d_call: NA; j_call: TRBJ2-5; clone_size: NA; cdr3_length: 13; cdr3_aa: CASSQLGQETQYF; cdr3_nt: TGTGCCAGCAGCCAACTGGGCCAAGAGACCCAGTACTTC
v_call: TRBV5-4; d_call: NA; j_call: TRBJ2-1; clone_size: NA; cdr3_length: 11; cdr3_aa: CASSLQGEQFF; cdr3_nt: TGTGCCAGCAGCTTGCAGGGTGAGCAGTTCTTC
v_call: TRBV5-1; d_call: NA; j_call: TRBJ2-3; clone_size: once; cdr3_length: 14; cdr3_aa: CASSLEAQTDTQYF; cdr3_nt: TGCGCCAGCAGCTTGGAAGCGCAAACGGATACGCAGTATTTT
v_call: TRBV6-4; d_call: NA; j_call: TRBJ1-2; clone_size: NA; cdr3_length: 13; cdr3_aa: CASSAQGSGGYTF; cdr3_nt: TGTGCCAGCAGCGCCCAGGGCTCTGGCGGCTACACCTTC
v_call: TRBV2; d_call: NA; j_call: TRBJ1-6; clone_size: few; cdr3_length: 12; cdr3_aa: CASSGTGYAVHF; cdr3_nt: TGTGCCAGCAGTGGGACGGGATATGCCGTCCACTTT
v_call: TRBV7-3; d_call: NA; j_call: TRBJ2-3; clone_size: NA; cdr3_length: 16; cdr3_aa: CASSPGRGRMADTQYF; cdr3_nt: TGTGCCAGCAGCCCCGGGCGGGGAAGAATGGCAGATACGCAGTATTTT
v_call: TRBV18; d_call: NA; j_call: TRBJ1-1; clone_size: once; cdr3_length: 16; cdr3_aa: CASSPQSGVMNTEAFF; cdr3_nt: TGTGCCAGCTCCCCGCAGTCTGGGGTCATGAACACTGAAGCTTTCTTT
v_call: TRBV3-1/TRBV3-2; d_call: NA; j_call: TRBJ1-5; clone_size: NA; cdr3_length: 13; cdr3_aa: CASSQDRNQPQHF; cdr3_nt: TGTGCCAGCAGCCAAGACAGGAATCAGCCCCAGCATTTT
v_call: TRBV9; d_call: NA; j_call: TRBJ2-3; clone_size: NA; cdr3_length: 13; cdr3_aa: CASKGQTTDTQYF; cdr3_nt: TGTGCCAGCAAGGGGCAGACCACAGATACGCAGTATTTT
v_call: TRBV10-3; d_call: NA; j_call: TRBJ1-6; clone_size: NA; cdr3_length: 14; cdr3_aa: CAIKQSSYNSPLHF; cdr3_nt: TGTGCCATCAAACAGAGCTCCTATAATTCACCCCTCCACTTT
v_call: TRBV7-2; d_call: NA; j_call: TRBJ2-2; clone_size: NA; cdr3_length: 16; cdr3_aa: CASSLVPAGNTGELFF; cdr3_nt: TGTGCCAGCAGCTTAGTACCAGCGGGGAACACCGGGGAGCTGTTTTTT
v_call: TRBV27; d_call: TRBD1; j_call: TRBJ1-2; clone_size: NA; cdr3_length: 14; cdr3_aa: CASSRTGEVYGYTF; cdr3_nt: TGTGCCAGCAGTCGGACAGGGGAGGTCTATGGCTACACCTTC
v_call: TRBV30; d_call: TRBD2; j_call: TRBJ2-5; clone_size: NA; cdr3_length: 15; cdr3_aa: CAWSVAGGAWETQYF; cdr3_nt: TGTGCCTGGAGTGTAGCCGGGGGGGCCTGGGAGACCCAGTACTTC
v_call: TRBV12-3/TRBV12-4; d_call: NA; j_call: TRBJ2-4; clone_size: NA; cdr3_length: 11; cdr3_aa: CASSLGDIQYF; cdr3_nt: TGTGCCAGCAGCCTCGGAGACATTCAGTACTTC
v_call: TRBV21-1; d_call: NA; j_call: TRBJ2-5; clone_size: NA; cdr3_length: 15; cdr3_aa: CASSKRGQIQETQYF; cdr3_nt: TGTGCCAGCAGCAAAAGGGGACAGATCCAAGAGACCCAGTACTTC
v_call: TRBV7-6; d_call: TRBD1; j_call: TRBJ2-3; clone_size: NA; cdr3_length: 15; cdr3_aa: CASSLAGGATDTQYF; cdr3_nt: TGTGCCAGCAGCTTAGCAGGGGGCGCGACAGATACGCAGTATTTT
v_call: TRBV7-2; d_call: TRBD1; j_call: TRBJ1-6; clone_size: NA; cdr3_length: 16; cdr3_aa: CASSFRTGRFNSPLHF; cdr3_nt: TGTGCCAGCAGCTTTCGGACAGGAAGGTTTAATTCACCCCTCCACTTT
v_call: TRBV3-1/TRBV3-2; d_call: TRBD2; j_call: TRBJ2-1; clone_size: NA; cdr3_length: 12; cdr3_aa: CASSRGTSEQFF; cdr3_nt: TGTGCCAGCAGCCGCGGGACTAGCGAGCAGTTCTTC
v_call: TRBV6-5; d_call: TRBD1; j_call: TRBJ2-2; clone_size: NA; cdr3_length: 14; cdr3_aa: CASTIRQGVGELFF; cdr3_nt: TGTGCCAGCACTATTCGACAGGGGGTAGGGGAGCTGTTTTTT
v_call: TRBV5-1; d_call: NA; j_call: TRBJ1-1; clone_size: NA; cdr3_length: 13; cdr3_aa: CASSFTRNTEAFF; cdr3_nt: TGCGCCAGCAGCTTTACACGGAACACTGAAGCTTTCTTT
v_call: TRBV19; d_call: NA; j_call: TRBJ2-7; clone_size: NA; cdr3_length: 15; cdr3_aa: CASSISGGDSYEQYF; cdr3_nt: TGTGCCAGTAGTATAAGCGGAGGGGACAGTTACGAGCAGTACTTC
v_call: TRBV13; d_call: NA; j_call: TRBJ1-4; clone_size: NA; cdr3_length: 13; cdr3_aa: CASIKQGGEKLFF; cdr3_nt: TGTGCCAGCATCAAACAGGGAGGTGAAAAACTGTTTTTT
v_call: TRBV14; d_call: TRBD1; j_call: TRBJ1-5; clone_size: NA; cdr3_length: 20; cdr3_aa: CASSQKPYYPGTGSRQPQHF; cdr3_nt: TGTGCCAGCAGCCAGAAGCCTTATTATCCCGGGACAGGGTCACGGCAGCCCCAGCATTTT
v_call: TRBV30; d_call: NA; j_call: TRBJ1-2; clone_size: NA; cdr3_length: 14; cdr3_aa: CAWSVWGTNYGYTF; cdr3_nt: TGTGCCTGGAGTGTATGGGGGACTAACTATGGCTACACCTTC
v_call: TRBV4-1; d_call: NA; j_call: TRBJ2-1; clone_size: NA; cdr3_length: 15; cdr3_aa: CASSQVATTEEQQFF; cdr3_nt: TGCGCCAGCAGCCAAGTCGCAACAACGGAGGAGCAGCAGTTCTTC
v_call: TRBV30; d_call: TRBD1; j_call: TRBJ1-6; clone_size: NA; cdr3_length: 13; cdr3_aa: CAWGQGYNSPLHF; cdr3_nt: TGTGCCTGGGGACAGGGCTATAATTCACCCCTCCACTTT
v_call: TRBV6-2/TRBV6-3; d_call: NA; j_call: TRBJ2-1; clone_size: NA; cdr3_length: 16; cdr3_aa: CASSYDGPPLTNEQFF; cdr3_nt: TGTGCCAGCAGTTACGATGGGCCCCCACTAACCAATGAGCAGTTCTTC
v_call: TRBV6-5; d_call: NA; j_call: TRBJ1-1; clone_size: NA; cdr3_length: 14; cdr3_aa: CASSYSSRGGWAFF; cdr3_nt: TGTGCCAGCAGTTACTCGAGTAGGGGTGGGTGGGCTTTCTTT
v_call: TRBV19; d_call: TRBD1; j_call: TRBJ1-2; clone_size: NA; cdr3_length: 16; cdr3_aa: CASSQPPRDRTYGYTF; cdr3_nt: TGTGCCAGTAGTCAACCGCCCCGGGACAGGACCTATGGCTACACCTTC
v_call: TRBV27; d_call: TRBD1; j_call: TRBJ1-2; clone_size: NA; cdr3_length: 16; cdr3_aa: CASSWTGGVGNYGYTF; cdr3_nt: TGTGCCAGCAGTTGGACAGGGGGCGTGGGAAACTATGGCTACACCTTC
v_call: TRBV5-1; d_call: NA; j_call: TRBJ1-5; clone_size: few; cdr3_length: 13; cdr3_aa: CASSADRYQPQHF; cdr3_nt: TGCGCCAGCAGCGCCGACAGGTATCAGCCCCAGCATTTT
v_call: TRBV5-1; d_call: NA; j_call: TRBJ1-1; clone_size: NA; cdr3_length: 14; cdr3_aa: CASSPGREITEAFF; cdr3_nt: TGCGCCAGCAGCCCGGGACGGGAGATCACTGAAGCTTTCTTT
v_call: TRBV6-6; d_call: NA; j_call: TRBJ1-4; clone_size: NA; cdr3_length: 14; cdr3_aa: CASSQPRGNEKLFF; cdr3_nt: TGTGCCAGCAGCCAACCCAGGGGTAATGAAAAACTGTTTTTT
v_call: TRBV15; d_call: NA; j_call: TRBJ1-5; clone_size: NA; cdr3_length: 14; cdr3_aa: CATSGEGVNQPQHF; cdr3_nt: TGTGCCACCAGCGGGGAGGGGGTAAATCAGCCCCAGCATTTT
v_call: TRBV7-9; d_call: NA; j_call: TRBJ2-7; clone_size: NA; cdr3_length: 11; cdr3_aa: CASSLLIEQYF; cdr3_nt: TGTGCCAGCAGCTTATTGATTGAGCAGTACTTC
v_call: TRBV21-1; d_call: NA; j_call: TRBJ1-2; clone_size: NA; cdr3_length: 16; cdr3_aa: CASSKDKKGDNYGYTF; cdr3_nt: TGTGCCAGCAGCAAAGACAAGAAGGGGGATAACTATGGCTACACCTTC
v_call: TRBV19; d_call: TRBD2; j_call: TRBJ2-1; clone_size: NA; cdr3_length: 14; cdr3_aa: CASSIRGGNNEQFF; cdr3_nt: TGTGCCAGTAGTATTCGGGGGGGAAACAATGAGCAGTTCTTC
v_call: TRBV5-6; d_call: TRBD1; j_call: TRBJ2-5; clone_size: NA; cdr3_length: 15; cdr3_aa: CASSSTGAEGETQYF; cdr3_nt: TGTGCCAGCAGCTCGACAGGGGCTGAGGGGGAGACCCAGTACTTC
v_call: TRBV19; d_call: TRBD1; j_call: TRBJ2-7; clone_size: NA; cdr3_length: 14; cdr3_aa: CASSFRDRGDEQYF; cdr3_nt: TGTGCCAGTAGTTTCCGGGACAGGGGTGACGAGCAGTACTTC
v_call: TRBV5-4; d_call: NA; j_call: TRBJ2-7; clone_size: NA; cdr3_length: 13; cdr3_aa: CASSLFQAYEQYF; cdr3_nt: TGTGCCAGCAGCTTGTTCCAGGCCTACGAGCAGTACTTC
v_call: TRBV7-2; d_call: NA; j_call: TRBJ1-2; clone_size: NA; cdr3_length: 16; cdr3_aa: CASSPAGRVPNYGYTF; cdr3_nt: TGTGCCAGCAGCCCCGCAGGGAGAGTCCCTAACTATGGCTACACCTTC
v_call: TRBV7-3; d_call: NA; j_call: TRBJ2-1; clone_size: NA; cdr3_length: 12; cdr3_aa: CASSLVADKQFF; cdr3_nt: TGTGCCAGCAGCTTAGTAGCGGATAAGCAGTTCTTC